This TCR beta chain was sequenced in a study of T cell repertoires in cytomegalovirus infection. Study-wide background: Signatures in public TCR beta sequences pointed to both CMV infection and matching HLA type.

This clonotype was seen repeatedly, ten times or more. Its antigen is not identified. TCRdb independently ran MiXCR on the reads; one entry per CDR3 protein. The sample shows around 530,000 distinct CDR3 sequences, 16% of them seen only once. Broader study findings: CMV-specific TCR beta clonotypes restricted by HLA-C were the ones dominating the ex vivo response.

Sequencing used CD8+ T cells from PBMCs. This clonotype originated in a human donor in good health (CMV status not recorded). Some clones in this sample may be carry-over from other donors' samples.

CDR3 protein: CASSIQGEQFF. CDR3 nucleotide sequence: TGTGCCAGCAGCATACAGGGTGAGCAGTTCTTC. The chain is built from TRBV7-6 and TRBJ2-1, with a weak D call TRBD1 (6 bases). The CDR3 loop spans 11 amino acids. Trimming took 5 bases from V and 9 from J, leaving 8 bases between them. Germline assignment: CDR1 SGHVS and CDR2 FNYEAQ.